The entry below gives a single T cell receptor (beta chain) sequence along with its context. Antigen: not known. The data were produced by immunoSEQ multiplex PCR, yet TCRdb's version contains in-frame clones alone and is incomplete. The sample carries 2 million to 2.5 million clones, 85% to 95% recorded once. V shed 2 bases, J shed 4 bases, and the junction held 6 bases outside the gene matches. The CDR3 covers 15 residues. The germline V gene has CDR1 MDHEN and CDR2 SYDVKM. This sample is part of a study of shared clonotypes between healthy human individuals. Across the whole study: Donor ages ranged 18 to 49 years: a couple of women, three men. The study, taken as a whole, reports: Naive CD4 clonotype sharing across a few donors was about 5%. Sorted-subset samples were not fully sequenced, rarefaction indicated. Memory subsets generally showed smaller estimated richness than naive subsets did.

CD45RO-negative CD8 cells positively selected for CCR7 made up the naive population, which excluded terminally differentiated effector memory CD45RA+ cells. Specimen: naive CD8+ T cells from PBMCs. The chain is built from TRBV28 and TRBJ2-7; the match to TRBD1 covers 9 bases. The receptor's source is a man in his late teens or twenties in good health. Some clones in this sample may be carry-over from other donors' samples. In DNA, the CDR3 is TGTGCCAGCAGTTTAGGGGACAGGGAGTATTACGAGCAGTACTTC. It is translated as CASSLGDREYYEQYF.